This T cell receptor (beta chain) was documented in a study of blood T cells in healthy people across ages. Primed by a sample-barcoded 5' primer and a J-beta primer mix, a second PCR proceeded for about 7 to 11 cycles. TCRdb ran MiXCR on the 5' RACE reads and lists one entry per CDR3 protein. Altogether fewer than 2 million distinct CDR3 sequences are present, more than 35% being singletons, with the ten largest covering 23%. This clonotype was recorded a few times. Its antigen is currently unknown. This CDR3 comprises 15 residues. The V end lost 6 bases, the J end lost 0 bases, and 9 bases lay between the germline ends. Notes on the study in general: It was not possible, with unsorted PBMCs, to conclusively compare naive and antigen-experienced cells.

The sample consisted of blood. The TCR comes from a human donor in good health. The V and J genes are TRBV12-3 or TRBV12-4 and TRBJ2-6; the D is unclear. The CDR3 region is CASSFFYSGANVLTF. The CDR3 nucleotides read TGTGCCAGCAGCTTTTTTTACTCTGGGGCCAACGTCCTGACTTTC.